Following are 13 T cell receptor beta chains from one sample sequenced in a study of cytomegalovirus exposure and HLA in healthy donors (dated by TCRdb to the late 2010s). Libraries were prepared through the immunoSEQ multiplex PCR assay. Entries here come from immuneACCESS through TCRdb and include only in-frame sequences with V and J called. Some clones fail to appear in such tables; in the studies checked, an unresolved V gene covers under half of the shortfall, and the cause of the remainder is unknown. The sample yields approximately 71,000 clones; approximately 94% were counted once. The ten biggest clones cover roughly 1% of the sample. The sample comprised PBMCs. The source of these receptors is a woman under 30 in good health and CMV-seronegative.

The chain links TRBV9 to TRBJ2-1, with 7 bases identical to TRBD2. Germline CDR1 SGDLS, CDR2 YYNGEE. V trimming: 0 bases; J trimming: 7 bases; junction bases outside the gene matches: 10. The CDR3 is made up of 16 amino acids. CDR3 nucleotide sequence: TGTGCCAGCAGCGTAGGGGAGGCGGGAGAGGCGAATGAGCAGTTCTTC. Translating it yields CASSVGEAGEANEQFF.

The V call is TRBV5-4, the J call TRBJ2-1; 7 bases are a match to TRBD2. Germline CDR1 SGHNT, CDR2 YYREEE (reference sequence). Trimming removed 0 bases from V and 3 bases from J; junction bases left unmatched: 3. This CDR3 is 15 amino acids long. The CDR3 region has the DNA TGTGCCAGCAGCTTGGTTGGGGGGGGCTACAATGAGCAGTTCTTC. Translated, it gives CASSLVGGGYNEQFF.

The chain couples TRBV19 to TRBJ2-5; D is possibly TRBD1 (5 bases). This CDR3 has 12 residues. Per the germline V gene, CDR1 is LNHDA and CDR2 is SQIVND (reference sequence). Trimming pared 5 bases from V and 2 bases from J, leaving 6 bases between. CDR3: CASSAGQETQYF. CDR3 in DNA: TGTGCCAGTAGTGCAGGGCAAGAGACCCAGTACTTC.

The chain recombines TRBV27 with TRBJ2-7; the D gene is possibly TRBD2 (6 bases). The CDR3 runs 14 residues. The ends were cut back, 4 bases at V and 0 bases at J, with 10 bases in the middle. Germline CDR1 and CDR2: MNHEY and SMNVEV (reference sequence). CDR3 in DNA: TGTGCCAGCAGTTCTCTGGGGGGCTCCTACGAGCAGTACTTC. Protein sequence: CASSSLGGSYEQYF.

The chain joins TRBV27 to TRBJ1-1, with 8 positions matching TRBD1. J lost 2 bases, V lost 5 bases, and 7 bases had no gene match. Germline-derived CDR1 and CDR2 are MNHEY and SMNVEV (reference sequence). This CDR3 contains 15 residues. Written as DNA, the CDR3 is TGTGCCAGCAGTGTCGGGACAGGAGGAAACACTGAAGCTTTCTTT. It encodes CASSVGTGGNTEAFF.

This chain links TRBV10-2 with TRBJ1-2; D ambiguous. Germline CDR1 and CDR2: WSHSY and SAAADI. Trimming took 2 bases from V and 7 from J, leaving 5 bases between them. CDR3 size: 11 residues. In nucleotides, the CDR3 is TGCGCCAGCAGTGAGCTAAGTGGCTACACCTTC. It specifies CASSELSGYTF.

V usage is TRBV27 and J usage is TRBJ1-5, with 8 bases matching TRBD1. CDR3 size: 17 residues. The ends lost 3 bases at V and 4 bases at J; junction bases unmatched: 11. The germline V gene has CDR1 MNHEY and CDR2 SMNVEV (reference sequence). The CDR3 protein is CASSFRGGQGRNQPQHF. The CDR3 coding sequence is TGTGCCAGCAGTTTTCGAGGAGGACAGGGTAGAAATCAGCCCCAGCATTTT.

The chain couples TRBV9 to TRBJ2-1; 10 bases line up with TRBD2. CDR3 length: 16 residues. The germline CDR1 and CDR2 sequences are SGDLS and YYNGEE. V gave up 2 bases and J gave up 3 bases; unmatched junction bases: 5. CDR3 DNA sequence: TGTGCCAGCAGCGTTGGGACTAGCGAATACTACAATGAGCAGTTCTTC. This encodes CASSVGTSEYYNEQFF.

In this sample, this clone turned up once. The chain joins TRBV7-2 to TRBJ2-7; 11 bases fit TRBD2. This CDR3 region has 17 residues. J gave up 2 bases and V 1 base, and 7 bases lay outside the gene matches. Per the germline V gene, CDR1 is SGHTA and CDR2 is FQGNSA. CDR3 region: CASSLGLAGGLAYEQYF. Here the CDR3 DNA reads TGTGCCAGCAGCTTAGGTCTAGCGGGGGGCCTAGCCTACGAGCAGTACTTC.

This clone was seen a few times. The chain carries TRBV4-3 and TRBJ2-6; D not resolved. Germline lookup yields CDR1 LGHNA and CDR2 YSLEER. Between the trimmed V and J ends, which lost 0 bases and 0 bases, there was a span of 6 bases. The CDR3 runs 16 residues. CDR3 protein: CASSQDASSGANVLTF. Here the CDR3 DNA reads TGCGCCAGCAGCCAAGATGCCAGCTCTGGGGCCAACGTCCTGACTTTC.

The chain joins TRBV6-5 to TRBJ2-2, with TRBD1 matching 7 bases. Trimming at V came to 6 bases and at J to 4 bases, leaving 5 bases not matched to a gene. Germline CDR1 reads MNHEY; CDR2 reads SVGAGI. The CDR3 spans 14 residues. The CDR3 region has the DNA TGTGCCAGCAGAAAAACAGGGGCCACCGGGGAGCTGTTTTTT. Translation gives CASRKTGATGELFF.

CDR3 bases: TGTGCCACCAGCAGTCCAACAGGGACCGGAAACACCATATATTTT. As protein: CATSSPTGTGNTIYF. The rearrangement uses TRBV15 and TRBJ1-3, with a possible D match to TRBD1 (6 bases). The CDR3 covers 15 residues. V shed 3 bases and J shed 4 bases, with 13 bases lying between them. Germline lookup yields CDR1 LNHNV and CDR2 YYDKDF (reference sequence).

The chain links TRBV2 to TRBJ1-2; D unclear. The CDR3 spans 12 residues. CDR1 and CDR2 (germline): SNHLY, FYNNEI. The ends were cut back, 11 bases at V and 8 bases at J, with 18 bases in the middle. The DNA of the CDR3 is TGTGCCGGAAGCTTGAGCCTCGGGGGCTACACCTTC. This translates into CAGSLSLGGYTF.